Listed below are T cell receptor beta chains from one sample, sequenced in a study of cytomegalovirus exposure and HLA in healthy donors. Generated by immunoSEQ multiplex PCR, the TCRdb table keeps only in-frame clones and is missing some. The sample shows 120,000 or so clones, about 87% of them seen only once. Sequenced input: PBMCs. All receptors derive from a woman aged 18-29 years in good health and CMV-seronegative. The CDR3 runs from the conserved cysteine through the conserved F or W. A D gene is named only where the DNA matches it firmly. For some rows the clone size is stated as once, few or many, or as a class when expanded; others skip it.

TRBV28,TRBJ2-1,-,-,TGTGCCAGCACTACTCCCGCCAGGGCCACCCTCGGCTCCTACAATGAGCAGTTCTTC,CASTTPARATLGSYNEQFF
TRBV27,TRBJ2-1,TRBD2,-,TGTGCCAGCAGCCTGGGACTAGCGGTAGTTGAGCAGTTCTTC,CASSLGLAVVEQFF
TRBV27,TRBJ1-2,-,-,TGTGCCACCGGACAGTCGTTTTATGGCTACACCTTC,CATGQSFYGYTF
TRBV11-3,TRBJ2-7,-,-,TGTGCCAGCAGCCTAAACTACGAGCAGTACTTC,CASSLNYEQYF
TRBV2,TRBJ1-2,-,-,TGTGCCAGCAGGGTGACAGGTGACTATGGCTACACCTTC,CASRVTGDYGYTF
TRBV28,TRBJ2-5,TRBD2,-,TGTGCCAGCAGCCCCGGGGCTAGCGGGGTAAAGACCCAGTACTTC,CASSPGASGVKTQYF
TRBV6-1,TRBJ1-2,TRBD1,once,TGTGCCAGCAGTGTATACGACGGGACAGGGCCCCTTTTGGCGAGCGGCTACACCTTC,CASSVYDGTGPLLASGYTF
TRBV6-5,TRBJ2-1,-,-,TGTGCCAGCAGTAAAGGGACAACGGGTGAGCAGTTCTTC,CASSKGTTGEQFF
TRBV28,TRBJ2-7,TRBD2,-,TGTGCCAGCAGTTTATCTCGCGGGGGCTCCTACGAGCAGTACTTC,CASSLSRGGSYEQYF
TRBV25-1,TRBJ2-5,TRBD2,-,TGTGCCAGCAGTGAATCGGGAGGTGACCTGTCCCAGTACTTC,CASSESGGDLSQYF
TRBV28,TRBJ1-4,TRBD1,-,TGTGCCAGCAGACTCCAGGGGGCCGGTAATGAAAAACTGTTTTTT,CASRLQGAGNEKLFF
TRBV30,TRBJ2-3,-,-,TGTGCCTGGAGTGTACAGGGCACAGATACGCAGTATTTT,CAWSVQGTDTQYF
TRBV28,TRBJ2-7,-,-,TGTGCCAGCAGTTCCCTAGGAAGCGGCCTCTCCTACGAGCAGTACTTC,CASSSLGSGLSYEQYF
TRBV5-1,TRBJ1-1,-,-,TGCGCCAGCAGCAGTCGACAGATGAACACTGAAGCTTTCTTT,CASSSRQMNTEAFF